This T cell receptor (beta chain) was identified during a study of blood T cell repertoires in COVID-19. At the level of the study: T cells, B-cell-depleted T cells, or PBMCs supplied cDNA or gDNA.

Participants came from fewer than 25 US areas, aged roughly 18 to 89 years. Participants' own reports of clinical history determined their cohort assignment. As to this clone: The sample carries other DNA sequences with the same CDR3.

Authors' methods: Amplification of reference gene primers was used by the study to estimate nucleated cell counts. Sequencing used immunoSEQ multiplex PCR; TCRdb keeps in-frame clones, though not all of them. The DNA was the basis for D and trimming; V, J and clone size are from that table. The sample has over 250,000 clones; around 92% are singletons. The sequenced sample consisted of PBMCs or T cells enriched from blood (not recorded which). This TCR derives from a woman aged 55-69 years who had recovered from COVID-19.

CDR3 sequence: CASSLTDYGYTF. The DNA for the CDR3 is TGTGCCAGCAGTTTAACAGACTATGGCTACACCTTC. The chain joins TRBV28 to TRBJ1-2; D is ambiguous. Germline V gene data show CDR1 as MDHEN and CDR2 as SYDVKM. The CDR3 has 12 amino acids. With 2 bases removed from V and 3 bases from J, the gap between germline ends came to 4 bases.